Listed below are T cell receptor beta chains from one sample, sequenced in a study of CD8 T cells in Susac syndrome. MiXCR, applied by TCRdb to the immunoSEQ multiplex PCR reads, yields one record per CDR3 protein. The sample has 330,000 or so distinct CDR3 sequences, around 89% seen once. Sequenced input: CD8+ T cells from PBMCs. These receptors were taken from a human donor with multiple sclerosis. The CDR3 runs from the conserved cysteine through the conserved F or W. The D gene is left open where the match is weak. The size field is filled for only some rows; it gives once, few, many or a size class.

v_call	d_call	j_call	clone_size	cdr3_nt	cdr3_aa
TRBV4-1	TRBD1	TRBJ2-3	-	TGCGCCAGCAGCCCGGGACAGAACACAGATACGCAGTATTTT	CASSPGQNTDTQYF
TRBV4-3	-	TRBJ2-3	-	TGCGCCAGCAGCCAAGATCAAAATATGGGCACAGATACGCAGTATTTT	CASSQDQNMGTDTQYF
TRBV10-3	-	TRBJ1-1	-	TGTGCCATCACCAAACAGGGCATGAACACTGAAGCTTTCTTT	CAITKQGMNTEAFF
TRBV27	-	TRBJ2-1	few	TGTGCCAGCAGTTTTGGGGCAGGGGCGAATGAGCAGTTCTTC	CASSFGAGANEQFF
TRBV27	TRBD1	TRBJ1-2	-	TGTGCCAGCAGTTTAGTGGGACAGGGAGATGGCTACACCTTC	CASSLVGQGDGYTF
TRBV27	-	TRBJ2-1	-	TGTGCCAGCAGTCGACTATACCGCAATGAGCAGTTCTTC	CASSRLYRNEQFF
TRBV11-3	TRBD2	TRBJ2-1	-	TGTGCCAGCAGCCCTAGCGGCCCCTACAATGAGCAGTTCTTC	CASSPSGPYNEQFF
TRBV6-2/TRBV6-3	-	TRBJ2-5	-	TGTGCCAGCAGTTACTCGCCTAGGCTTTTGGAGGAGACCCAGTACTTC	CASSYSPRLLEETQYF
TRBV7-9	TRBD1	TRBJ2-4	-	TGTGCCAGCAGCTCCGGGACAGGAAACATTCAGTACTTC	CASSSGTGNIQYF
TRBV4-3	-	TRBJ2-7	-	TGCGCCAGCAGCCAAGATCAGCTCTCCTACGAGCAGTACTTC	CASSQDQLSYEQYF
TRBV11-2	-	TRBJ1-1	-	TGTGCCAGCAGCTTATGGGGGTACCCGACCCCGGGGAGGGCTTTCTTT	CASSLWGYPTPGRAFF
TRBV6-2/TRBV6-3	-	TRBJ2-2	-	TGTGCCAGCACATACGTGGGGGAGGACACCGGGGAGCTGTTTTTT	CASTYVGEDTGELFF
TRBV7-2	-	TRBJ2-7	few	TGTGCCAGCAGCCCTTCGCCTGTCGCCTACGAGCAGTACTTC	CASSPSPVAYEQYF
TRBV4-1	TRBD2	TRBJ2-7	-	TGCGCCAGCAGCCAAGATCGGGGGGGCTCCGACGAGCAGTACTTC	CASSQDRGGSDEQYF
TRBV9	-	TRBJ1-1	few	TGTGCCAGCAGCGGGGACACCTTTGAAGCTTTCTTT	CASSGDTFEAFF
TRBV6-2/TRBV6-3	TRBD2	TRBJ2-3	-	TGTGCCAGCAGCCCCACTACTCTAGCGGGCACAGATACGCAGTATTTT	CASSPTTLAGTDTQYF
TRBV20-1	TRBD2	TRBJ2-3	-	TGCAGTGCTACGGGCGCTAGCGGGGGGTTTAGACACACAGATACGCAGTATTTT	CSATGASGGFRHTDTQYF
TRBV9	TRBD2	TRBJ2-7	-	TGTGCCAGCAGCGCCGAGGGCGGGAGCTCCTACGAGCAGTACTTC	CASSAEGGSSYEQYF
TRBV2	-	TRBJ2-5	-	TGTGCCAGCGGCTTAGCTCCGCAAGAGACCCAGTACTTC	CASGLAPQETQYF
TRBV7-9	-	TRBJ1-4	-	TGTGCCAGCAGCTTAGTAAGATCAACTAATGAAAAACTGTTTTTT	CASSLVRSTNEKLFF
TRBV6-1	TRBD2	TRBJ2-7	few	TGTGCCAGCAGTCCGGGAGCGGGGGAATCCTCCTACGAGCAGTACTTC	CASSPGAGESSYEQYF
TRBV28	-	TRBJ2-2	-	TGTGCCTCCTCCCGCCGGGTCGTCAAGGGGGAGCTGTTTTTT	CASSRRVVKGELFF
TRBV19	TRBD2	TRBJ2-1	-	TGTGCCAGTAGTCCGTCCGGGACTAGCTACTACAATGAGCAGTTCTTC	CASSPSGTSYYNEQFF
TRBV29-1	TRBD1	TRBJ2-6	-	TGCAGCGTTGAAACCCCTCAGACAGTCGCGGGACAGGTCCGCTCTGGGGCCAACGTCCTGACTTTC	CSVETPQTVAGQVRSGANVLTF
TRBV20-1	-	TRBJ2-7	-	TGCAGTGCCCGACTGCTCGACTCCTACGAGCAGTACTTC	CSARLLDSYEQYF
TRBV27	-	TRBJ2-7	-	TGTGCCAGCAGTCCGAGCGTTGGGACCGCCTCCTACGAGCAGTACTTC	CASSPSVGTASYEQYF
TRBV9	TRBD1	TRBJ2-7	-	TGTGCCAGCAGCGCATCTCAGGGGGCTTCCTACGAGCAGTACTTC	CASSASQGASYEQYF
TRBV4-2	TRBD1	TRBJ1-2	few	TGTGCCAGCAGCCAAGATGAGCGACAGGGGGTCGTCTATGGCTACACCTTC	CASSQDERQGVVYGYTF
TRBV10-3	TRBD2	TRBJ2-1	-	TGTGCCATCAGTGGGCGGACTAGCGGGGGGACAATGCCATACAATGAGCAGTTCTTC	CAISGRTSGGTMPYNEQFF
TRBV20-1	-	TRBJ1-1	-	TGCAGTGCAACTCATATGGGTGATCCCCTTGAAGCTTTCTTT	CSATHMGDPLEAFF
TRBV7-3	TRBD1	TRBJ1-6	-	TGTGCCAGCAGCTTTACCGGGACAGGGAAGTCACCCCTCCACTTT	CASSFTGTGKSPLHF
TRBV20-1	TRBD2	TRBJ2-1	-	TGCAGTGCCATTGGGACTAGCGGGGGTAGGAATGAGCAGTTCTTC	CSAIGTSGGRNEQFF
TRBV9	-	TRBJ2-7	-	TGTGCCAGCAGTCCGGGGATGAGCTCCTACGAGCAGTACTTC	CASSPGMSSYEQYF
TRBV27	-	TRBJ2-7	-	TGTGCCAGCAGTTTACTGGACAGTTCCTACGAGCAGTACTTC	CASSLLDSSYEQYF
TRBV9	TRBD1	TRBJ2-7	-	TGTGCCAGCAGCGTAGCTGGGGGGGGACAGGGGGACGAGCAGTACTTC	CASSVAGGGQGDEQYF
TRBV20-1	-	TRBJ1-2	-	TGCAGTGCTAGAGAGGGTCAGAGCTACTATGGCTACACCTTC	CSAREGQSYYGYTF
TRBV6-5	TRBD2	TRBJ2-5	-	TGTGCCAGCAGTTACCCCCTCGAGGGACTAGCGGGAGCTCTAGAGACCCAGTACTTC	CASSYPLEGLAGALETQYF
TRBV27	-	TRBJ2-3	-	TGTGCCAGCTGCCAGGGGCAACTAGATACGCAGTATTTT	CASCQGQLDTQYF
TRBV15	TRBD1	TRBJ2-7	-	TGTGCCACCAGCTGGGACAGTCTTCAATCCTACGAGCAGTACTTC	CATSWDSLQSYEQYF
TRBV23-1	-	TRBJ2-3	-	TGCGCCAGCAGTCAATCAAGGCCACAGTACATAAGAAGCACAGATACGCAGTATTTT	CASSQSRPQYIRSTDTQYF
TRBV24-1	-	TRBJ1-5	-	TGTGCCACCAGTGATTTGGGGACTCAGCCCCAGCATTTT	CATSDLGTQPQHF
TRBV7-9	-	TRBJ2-5	once	TGTGCCAGCAGCTTGTCAGCCCAAAGAGAGACCCAGTACTTC	CASSLSAQRETQYF
TRBV24-1	-	TRBJ2-1	once	TGTGCCACCAGTGAGTCCTACAATGAGCAGTTCTTC	CATSESYNEQFF
TRBV20-1	-	TRBJ1-1	-	TGCAGTGCCCCGGACAGCGACACTGAAGCTTTCTTT	CSAPDSDTEAFF
TRBV7-8	-	TRBJ2-5	-	TGTGCCAGCAGCTTAAGGGAGAGGGTCCAAGAGACCCAGTACTTC	CASSLRERVQETQYF
TRBV6-1	TRBD2	TRBJ2-1	-	TGTGCCAGCAGACCTGGATCTAGCGGGATCGATAATGAGCAGTTCTTC	CASRPGSSGIDNEQFF
TRBV19	TRBD1	TRBJ2-5	-	TGTGCCAGTAGCGTACTTAGGTCCGAACGGGACAGGGGTTGGCAAGAGACCCAGTACTTC	CASSVLRSERDRGWQETQYF
TRBV24-1	TRBD2	TRBJ2-1	once	TGTGCCACCAGTGATTTCGGAGCGGGGGGCGGAAACAATGAGCAGTTCTTC	CATSDFGAGGGNNEQFF
TRBV29-1	-	TRBJ1-1	-	TGCAGCGCCACCAAACAGGGAGTTGAAGCTTTCTTT	CSATKQGVEAFF
TRBV7-9	-	TRBJ1-1	once	TGTGCCAGCAGTTTTGATGGGGGGATCATGAACACTGAAGCTTTCTTT	CASSFDGGIMNTEAFF
TRBV11-2	TRBD2	TRBJ2-7	-	TGTGCCAGCAGCTTAACGGGGGGATTCAAGCTTTCGTACGAGCAGTACTTC	CASSLTGGFKLSYEQYF
TRBV20-1	-	TRBJ1-6	-	TGCAGTGCTAGAGAAGCCGGGACTACTTCACCCCTCCACTTT	CSAREAGTTSPLHF
TRBV4-1	TRBD1	TRBJ1-1	-	TGCGCCAGCAGCCATGACAGGGTACTGAACACTGAAGCTTTCTTT	CASSHDRVLNTEAFF
TRBV27	TRBD2	TRBJ2-1	few	TGTGCCAGCAGTCCCGGGAGGAGCTCCTACAATGAGCAGTTCTTC	CASSPGRSSYNEQFF
TRBV12-3/TRBV12-4	-	TRBJ2-3	-	TGTGCCAGCAGTTTTCTTACGGGGGCGAGGACCGCAGACACAGATACGCAGTATTTT	CASSFLTGARTADTDTQYF